The TCR beta chain described here comes from a study of shared T cell receptors in the human thymus. The sample holds one count of this clone. Germline V CDR1 and CDR2: SNHLY, FYNNEI. CDR3 size: 18 residues. V trimming: 5 bases; J trimming: 5 bases; junction bases outside the gene matches: 17. Method: immunoSEQ multiplex PCR; TCRdb's copy keeps in-frame clones and lacks some. The repertoire holds over 450,000 clones, with about 80% as singletons. In addition, the sample was reused for a study of human thymus T cells.

The specimen was thymocytes. The chain employs TRBV2 and TRBJ2-7; 11 bases map to TRBD2. The TCR originated in a boy under three years old with a congenital heart defect. The CDR3 loop is CASSRRTGSSGRTHEQYF. The CDR3 region has the DNA TGTGCCAGCAGTCGCCGGACAGGCTCTAGCGGGAGGACCCACGAGCAGTACTTC.